Listed below are T cell receptor beta chains from one sample, sequenced in a study of blood T cell repertoires in COVID-19. Profiled with immunoSEQ multiplex PCR; TCRdb holds only in-frame clones, not every one. The sample consists of about 350,000 clones, about 90% of them appearing once. The source material was PBMCs or T cells enriched from blood (not recorded which). The origin of the receptors is a woman in her twenties or thirties who had recovered from COVID-19. CDR3s include the opening cysteine and the closing phenylalanine or tryptophan. A D gene is named only where the DNA matches it firmly. For some rows the clone size is stated as once, few or many, or as a class when expanded; others skip it.

V gene	clone size	D gene	J gene	CDR3 protein	CDR3 DNA
TRBV7-9	NA	TRBD1	TRBJ1-1	CASSSGQERSTEAFF	TGTGCCAGCAGCTCCGGACAGGAGAGGTCCACTGAAGCTTTCTTT
TRBV24-1	NA	NA	TRBJ2-1	CATSDSGDSYNEQFF	TGTGCCACCAGTGACTCAGGGGACTCCTACAATGAGCAGTTCTTC
TRBV7-9	NA	TRBD1	TRBJ2-1	CASSLGGWDRVADEQFF	TGTGCCAGCAGCTTAGGTGGGTGGGACAGGGTAGCTGATGAGCAGTTCTTC
TRBV10-3	NA	NA	TRBJ2-5	CAISEQGRRTETQYF	TGTGCCATCAGTGAACAGGGGAGGAGAACAGAGACCCAGTACTTC
TRBV20-1	NA	NA	TRBJ1-4	CSVGEEREKLFF	TGCAGTGTTGGTGAGGAGCGGGAAAAACTGTTTTTT
TRBV24-1	NA	NA	TRBJ2-7	CATSDFDKSYEQYF	TGTGCCACCAGTGATTTTGACAAATCCTACGAGCAGTACTTC
TRBV11-2	few	TRBD1	TRBJ2-1	CASSRDRDMGSEQFF	TGTGCCAGCAGCCGCGACAGGGACATGGGCAGTGAGCAGTTCTTC
TRBV30	NA	NA	TRBJ2-5	CAWSLNYQETQYF	TGTGCCTGGAGTCTTAACTACCAAGAGACCCAGTACTTC
TRBV5-4	NA	TRBD1	TRBJ1-6	CASSFVVPGQGDSPLHF	TGTGCCAGCAGCTTCGTGGTTCCTGGGCAGGGGGATTCACCCCTCCACTTT
TRBV28	NA	NA	TRBJ1-4	CASSPLQGREKLFF	TGTGCCAGCAGTCCACTCCAGGGAAGGGAAAAACTGTTTTTT
TRBV2	few	TRBD2	TRBJ2-3	CASLRLAGGADTQYF	TGTGCCAGCTTACGACTAGCGGGGGGTGCAGATACGCAGTATTTT
TRBV27	NA	NA	TRBJ1-5	CASSLSFPGDSNQPQHF	TGTGCCAGCAGTTTATCGTTTCCAGGGGATAGCAATCAGCCCCAGCATTTT
TRBV20-1	NA	TRBD2	TRBJ2-3	CSASDAGGITDTQYF	TGCAGTGCTAGTGATGCGGGGGGGATCACAGATACGCAGTATTTT
TRBV2	once	TRBD1	TRBJ1-1	CASSGWTGMNTEAFF	TGTGCCAGCAGTGGGTGGACAGGGATGAACACTGAAGCTTTCTTT
TRBV2	NA	NA	TRBJ1-3	CAIDLQGGGNTIYF	TGTGCGATAGACCTACAGGGTGGGGGAAACACCATATATTTT
TRBV28	NA	NA	TRBJ1-3	CASSWTDHSGNTIYF	TGTGCCAGCAGCTGGACAGACCACTCTGGAAACACCATATATTTT